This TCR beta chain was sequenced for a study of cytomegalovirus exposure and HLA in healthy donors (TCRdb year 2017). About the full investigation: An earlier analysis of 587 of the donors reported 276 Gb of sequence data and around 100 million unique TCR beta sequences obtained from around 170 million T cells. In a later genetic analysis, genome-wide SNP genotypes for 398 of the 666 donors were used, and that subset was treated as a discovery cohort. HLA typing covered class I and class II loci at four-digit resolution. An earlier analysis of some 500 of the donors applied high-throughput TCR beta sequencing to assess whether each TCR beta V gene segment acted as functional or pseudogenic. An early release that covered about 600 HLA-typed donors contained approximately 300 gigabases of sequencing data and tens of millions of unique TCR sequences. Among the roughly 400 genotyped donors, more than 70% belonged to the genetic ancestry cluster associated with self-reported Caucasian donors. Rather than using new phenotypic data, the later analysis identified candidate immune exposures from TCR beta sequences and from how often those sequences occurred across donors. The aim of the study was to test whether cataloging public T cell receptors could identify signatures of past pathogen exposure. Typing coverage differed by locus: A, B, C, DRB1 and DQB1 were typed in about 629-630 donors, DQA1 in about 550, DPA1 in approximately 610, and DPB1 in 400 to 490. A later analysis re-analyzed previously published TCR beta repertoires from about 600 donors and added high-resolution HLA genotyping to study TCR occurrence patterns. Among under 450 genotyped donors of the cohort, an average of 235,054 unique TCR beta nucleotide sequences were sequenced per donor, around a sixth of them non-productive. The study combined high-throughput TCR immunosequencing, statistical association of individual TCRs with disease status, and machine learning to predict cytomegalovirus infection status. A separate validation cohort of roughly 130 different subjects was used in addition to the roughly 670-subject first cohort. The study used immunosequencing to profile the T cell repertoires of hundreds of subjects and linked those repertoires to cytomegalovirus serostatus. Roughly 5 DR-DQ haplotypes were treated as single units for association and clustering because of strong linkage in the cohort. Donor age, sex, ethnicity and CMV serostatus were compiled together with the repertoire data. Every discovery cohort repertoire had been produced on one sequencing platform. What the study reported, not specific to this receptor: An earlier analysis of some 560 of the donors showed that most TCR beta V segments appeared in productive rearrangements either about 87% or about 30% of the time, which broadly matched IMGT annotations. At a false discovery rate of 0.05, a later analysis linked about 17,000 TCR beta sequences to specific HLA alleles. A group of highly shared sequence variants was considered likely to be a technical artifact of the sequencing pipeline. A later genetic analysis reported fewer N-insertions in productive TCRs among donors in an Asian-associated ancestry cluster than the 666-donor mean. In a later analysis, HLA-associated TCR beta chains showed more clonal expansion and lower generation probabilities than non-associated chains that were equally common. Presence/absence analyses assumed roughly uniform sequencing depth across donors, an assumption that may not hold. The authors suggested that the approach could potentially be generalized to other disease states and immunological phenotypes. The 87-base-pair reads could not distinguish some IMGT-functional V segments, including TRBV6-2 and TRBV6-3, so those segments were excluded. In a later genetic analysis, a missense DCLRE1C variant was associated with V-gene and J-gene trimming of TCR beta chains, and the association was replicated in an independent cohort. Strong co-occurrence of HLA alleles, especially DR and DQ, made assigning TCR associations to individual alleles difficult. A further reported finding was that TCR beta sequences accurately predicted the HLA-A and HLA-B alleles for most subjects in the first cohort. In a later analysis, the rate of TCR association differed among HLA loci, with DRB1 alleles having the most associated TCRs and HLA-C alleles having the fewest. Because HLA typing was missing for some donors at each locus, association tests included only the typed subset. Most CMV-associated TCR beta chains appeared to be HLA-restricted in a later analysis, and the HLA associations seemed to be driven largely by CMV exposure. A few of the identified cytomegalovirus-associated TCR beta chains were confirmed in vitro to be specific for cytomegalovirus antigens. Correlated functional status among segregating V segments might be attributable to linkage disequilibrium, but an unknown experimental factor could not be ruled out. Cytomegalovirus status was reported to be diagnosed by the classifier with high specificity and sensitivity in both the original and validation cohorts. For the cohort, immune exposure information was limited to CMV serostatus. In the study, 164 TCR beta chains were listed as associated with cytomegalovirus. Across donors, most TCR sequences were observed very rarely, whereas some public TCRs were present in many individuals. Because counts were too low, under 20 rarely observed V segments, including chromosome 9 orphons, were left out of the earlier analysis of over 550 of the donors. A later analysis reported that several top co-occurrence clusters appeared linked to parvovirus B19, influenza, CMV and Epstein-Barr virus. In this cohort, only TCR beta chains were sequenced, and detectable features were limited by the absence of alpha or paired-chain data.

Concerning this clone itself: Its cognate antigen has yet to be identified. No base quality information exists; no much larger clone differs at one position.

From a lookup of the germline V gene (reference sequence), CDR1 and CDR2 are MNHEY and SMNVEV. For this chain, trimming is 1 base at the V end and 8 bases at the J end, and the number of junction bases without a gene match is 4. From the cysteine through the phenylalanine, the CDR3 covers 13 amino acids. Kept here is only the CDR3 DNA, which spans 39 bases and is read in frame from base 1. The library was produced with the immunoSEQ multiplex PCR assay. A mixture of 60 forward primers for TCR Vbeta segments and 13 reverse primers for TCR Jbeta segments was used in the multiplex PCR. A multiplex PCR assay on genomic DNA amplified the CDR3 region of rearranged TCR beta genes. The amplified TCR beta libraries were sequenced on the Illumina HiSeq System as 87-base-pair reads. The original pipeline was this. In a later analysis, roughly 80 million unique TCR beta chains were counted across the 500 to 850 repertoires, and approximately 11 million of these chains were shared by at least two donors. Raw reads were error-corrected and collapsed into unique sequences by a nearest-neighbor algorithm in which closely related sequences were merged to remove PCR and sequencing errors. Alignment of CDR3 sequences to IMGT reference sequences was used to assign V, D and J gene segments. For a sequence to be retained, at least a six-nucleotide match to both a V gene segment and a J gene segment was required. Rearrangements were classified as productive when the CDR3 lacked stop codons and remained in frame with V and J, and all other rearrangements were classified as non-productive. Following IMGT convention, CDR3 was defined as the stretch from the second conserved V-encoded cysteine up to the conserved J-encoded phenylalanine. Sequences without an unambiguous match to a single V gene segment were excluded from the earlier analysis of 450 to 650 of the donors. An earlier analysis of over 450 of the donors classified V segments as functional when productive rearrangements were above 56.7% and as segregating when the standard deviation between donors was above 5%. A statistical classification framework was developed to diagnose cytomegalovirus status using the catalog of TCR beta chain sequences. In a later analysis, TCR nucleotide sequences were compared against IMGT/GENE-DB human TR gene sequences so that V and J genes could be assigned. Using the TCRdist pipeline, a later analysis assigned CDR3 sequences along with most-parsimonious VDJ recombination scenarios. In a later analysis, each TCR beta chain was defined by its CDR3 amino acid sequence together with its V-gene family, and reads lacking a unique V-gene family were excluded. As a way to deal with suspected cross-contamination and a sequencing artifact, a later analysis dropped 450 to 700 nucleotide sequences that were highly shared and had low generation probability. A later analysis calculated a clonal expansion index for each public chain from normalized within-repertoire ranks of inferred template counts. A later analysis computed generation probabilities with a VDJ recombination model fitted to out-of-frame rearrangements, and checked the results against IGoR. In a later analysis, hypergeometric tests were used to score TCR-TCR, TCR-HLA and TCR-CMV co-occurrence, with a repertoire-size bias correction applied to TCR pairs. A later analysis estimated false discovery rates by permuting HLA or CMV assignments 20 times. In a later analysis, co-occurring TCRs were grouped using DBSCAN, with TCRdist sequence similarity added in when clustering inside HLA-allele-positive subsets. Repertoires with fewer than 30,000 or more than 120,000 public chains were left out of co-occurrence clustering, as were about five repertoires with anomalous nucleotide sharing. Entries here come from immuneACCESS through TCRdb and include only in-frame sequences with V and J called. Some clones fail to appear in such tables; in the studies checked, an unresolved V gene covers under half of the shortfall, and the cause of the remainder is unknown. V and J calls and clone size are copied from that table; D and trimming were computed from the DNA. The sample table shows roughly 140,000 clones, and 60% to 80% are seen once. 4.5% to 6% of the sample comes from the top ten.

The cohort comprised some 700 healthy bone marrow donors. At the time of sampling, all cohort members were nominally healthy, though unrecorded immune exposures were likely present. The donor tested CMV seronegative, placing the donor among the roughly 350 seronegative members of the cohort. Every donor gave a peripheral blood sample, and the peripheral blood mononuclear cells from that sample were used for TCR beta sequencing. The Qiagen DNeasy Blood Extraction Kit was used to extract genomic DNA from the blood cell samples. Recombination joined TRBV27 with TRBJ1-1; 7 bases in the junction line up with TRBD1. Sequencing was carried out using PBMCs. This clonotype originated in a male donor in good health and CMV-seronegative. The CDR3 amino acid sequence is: CASSLLTGKEAFF. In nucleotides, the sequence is TGTGCCAGCAGTTTATTGACAGGGAAAGAAGCTTTCTTT.